Listed below are T cell receptor beta chains from one sample, sequenced in a study of technical replicates of blood from several donors. The table came from immunoSEQ multiplex PCR; TCRdb's copy has only in-frame clones and leaves some out. The repertoire holds over 75,000 clones, around 97% seen once, with approximately 0.3% in the top ten. Input material: T cells isolated from PBMCs. Receptors were obtained from a human donor in good health. The CDR3 runs from the conserved cysteine through the conserved F or W. The D gene is left open where the match is weak. A row's size may be missing; if present it is once, few, many or a size class.

clone_size	j_call	v_call	d_call	cdr3_aa	cdr3_nt
once	TRBJ1-1	TRBV16	NA	CASSQSRGGVTEAFF	TGTGCCAGCAGCCAATCACGTGGAGGGGTCACTGAAGCTTTCTTT
NA	TRBJ2-3	TRBV4-1	TRBD2	CASSQDWTSGRAVDTQYF	TGCGCCAGCAGCCAAGATTGGACTAGCGGGAGGGCCGTAGATACGCAGTATTTT
NA	TRBJ2-5	TRBV4-3	NA	CASSQVGTEETQYF	TGCGCCAGCAGCCAAGTAGGGACTGAAGAGACCCAGTACTTC
NA	TRBJ2-7	TRBV15	NA	CATSRDRASGEQYF	TGTGCCACCAGCAGAGATAGGGCCAGCGGGGAGCAGTACTTC
NA	TRBJ1-1	TRBV10-2	NA	CASSPGRRGEAFF	TGCGCCAGCAGTCCAGGGAGGCGTGGTGAAGCTTTCTTT
NA	TRBJ2-7	TRBV4-3	TRBD1	CASSQDGTGTYEQYF	TGCGCCAGCAGCCAAGACGGGACAGGGACCTACGAGCAGTACTTC
NA	TRBJ2-3	TRBV30	NA	CAWSPGATDTQYF	TGTGCCTGGAGTCCAGGCGCGACAGATACGCAGTATTTT
NA	TRBJ2-7	TRBV5-6	TRBD1	CASSSGQGKIYEQYF	TGTGCCAGCAGCTCGGGACAGGGAAAAATCTACGAGCAGTACTTC
medium-sized	TRBJ1-1	TRBV20-1	NA	CSATEFTEAFF	TGCAGTGCAACGGAGTTCACTGAAGCTTTCTTT
NA	TRBJ2-1	TRBV5-1	NA	CASSLGSTSNNEQFF	TGCGCCAGCAGCTTGGGCTCTACTTCCAACAATGAGCAGTTCTTC
NA	TRBJ2-7	TRBV19	NA	CASSIGQSYEQYF	TGTGCCAGTAGTATAGGACAGTCCTACGAGCAGTACTTC
NA	TRBJ1-3	TRBV7-9	TRBD1	CAVGTATGNTIYF	TGTGCCGTCGGGACAGCGACTGGAAACACCATATATTTT
NA	TRBJ1-4	TRBV9	NA	CASSGTVNEKLFF	TGTGCCAGCAGCGGGACAGTTAATGAAAAACTGTTTTTT
NA	TRBJ2-1	TRBV5-1	TRBD2	CASSSEREVNEQFF	TGCGCCAGCAGCTCTGAGCGGGAGGTGAATGAGCAGTTCTTC
NA	TRBJ2-5	TRBV9	NA	CASSVEPRMETQYF	TGTGCCAGCAGCGTGGAACCGCGGATGGAGACCCAGTACTTC
NA	TRBJ1-5	TRBV28	TRBD1	CASSSGQAFYSNQPQHF	TGTGCCAGCAGTTCGGGACAGGCCTTTTATAGCAATCAGCCCCAGCATTTT
NA	TRBJ1-2	TRBV27	NA	CASSFRVEGDGYTF	TGTGCCAGCAGTTTCCGAGTCGAAGGAGATGGCTACACCTTC
NA	TRBJ1-1	TRBV9	TRBD1	CASSAWTGNTEAFF	TGTGCCAGCAGCGCTTGGACAGGCAACACTGAAGCTTTCTTT
NA	TRBJ2-7	TRBV10-1	NA	CASSAVSVPTYEQYF	TGCGCCAGCAGTGCCGTTTCGGTCCCAACCTACGAGCAGTACTTC
NA	TRBJ2-1	TRBV18	NA	CASSSQTGPNEQFF	TGTGCCAGCTCATCCCAAACAGGGCCTAATGAGCAGTTCTTC
NA	TRBJ1-4	TRBV29-1	TRBD1	CSVSRGQEKLFF	TGCAGCGTTTCTAGGGGGCAAGAAAAACTGTTTTTT
NA	TRBJ2-1	TRBV11-3	NA	CASTTGLSYNEQFF	TGTGCCAGCACGACGGGACTCTCCTACAATGAGCAGTTCTTC
NA	TRBJ2-6	TRBV2	NA	CASSDIGGQSSSGANVLTF	TGTGCCAGCAGTGATATTGGTGGGCAGTCCTCCTCTGGGGCCAACGTCCTGACTTTC
once	TRBJ1-2	TRBV7-2	NA	CASSLVVDAGQYGYTF	TGTGCCAGCAGCTTAGTAGTGGATGCAGGGCAATATGGCTACACCTTC
NA	TRBJ2-1	TRBV10-3	NA	CAISEYLGPGLGSNEQFF	TGTGCCATCAGTGAGTATTTAGGTCCGGGACTCGGATCCAATGAGCAGTTCTTC
NA	TRBJ2-3	TRBV5-6	TRBD2	CASSPGTSEDTQYF	TGTGCCAGCAGCCCCGGGACTAGCGAAGATACGCAGTATTTT
NA	TRBJ2-3	TRBV28	NA	CASSERDTQYF	TGTGCCAGCAGTGAGAGGGATACGCAGTATTTT
once	TRBJ2-2	TRBV15	TRBD2	CATSRDPGLAGDTGELFF	TGTGCCACCAGCAGAGATCCGGGACTAGCGGGTGACACCGGGGAGCTGTTTTTT
NA	TRBJ2-3	TRBV4-3	NA	CASSQKSGIGTGDTQYF	TGCGCCAGCAGTCAAAAAAGCGGGATCGGGACAGGAGATACGCAGTATTTT
NA	TRBJ2-1	TRBV7-7	TRBD2	CASSLVAGGPYNEQFF	TGTGCTAGCAGCTTAGTGGCGGGAGGGCCCTACAATGAGCAGTTCTTC
NA	TRBJ2-5	TRBV7-3	NA	CASSLRTYPGETQYF	TGTGCCAGCAGCTTAAGGACCTACCCGGGGGAGACCCAGTACTTC
NA	TRBJ1-5	TRBV7-8	NA	CASSQPTGGNQPQHF	TGTGCCAGCAGCCAACCGACAGGAGGAAATCAGCCCCAGCATTTT
NA	TRBJ2-7	TRBV9	TRBD1	CASSLRQGGDEQYF	TGTGCCAGCAGCCTCCGACAGGGGGGGGACGAGCAGTACTTC
few	TRBJ2-5	TRBV4-2	TRBD2	CASSQAGLAGFQESQYF	TGTGCCAGCAGCCAAGCCGGACTAGCGGGGTTCCAAGAGTCCCAGTACTTC
NA	TRBJ2-5	TRBV10-1	NA	CASQDSQETQYF	TGCGCCAGCCAGGACAGTCAAGAGACCCAGTACTTC
once	TRBJ1-5	TRBV2	NA	CASRTTNQPQHF	TGTGCCAGCAGGACAACCAATCAGCCCCAGCATTTT
NA	TRBJ1-2	TRBV9	TRBD1	CASSAPGQYGYTF	TGTGCCAGCAGCGCCCCGGGACAGTATGGCTACACCTTC
NA	TRBJ1-1	TRBV6-1	NA	CASSGQGDTEAFF	TGTGCCAGCAGTGGCCAGGGTGACACTGAAGCTTTCTTT
NA	TRBJ2-3	TRBV7-8	NA	CASSRIGGGTDTQYF	TGTGCCAGCAGCAGAATAGGGGGGGGCACAGATACGCAGTATTTT
NA	TRBJ1-1	TRBV11-2	NA	CASSLLTEAFF	TGTGCCAGCAGCTTACTCACTGAAGCTTTCTTT
NA	TRBJ2-3	TRBV7-9	NA	CASSLGGQSQYF	TGTGCCAGCAGCTTAGGGGGGCAGTCGCAGTATTTT
NA	TRBJ2-1	TRBV11-2	TRBD1	CASSLVTGTGEFNEQFF	TGTGCCAGCAGCTTAGTGACCGGGACAGGAGAATTCAATGAGCAGTTCTTC
NA	TRBJ2-2	TRBV2	NA	CASSFVQGPGELFF	TGTGCCAGCAGCTTCGTACAGGGCCCCGGGGAGCTGTTTTTT
NA	TRBJ1-5	TRBV29-1	TRBD1	CSVTDRGGDQPQHF	TGCAGCGTGACTGACAGGGGAGGAGATCAGCCCCAGCATTTT
NA	TRBJ1-1	TRBV6-1	NA	CASSTQGGEAFF	TGTGCCAGCAGCACACAGGGAGGGGAAGCTTTCTTT
NA	TRBJ2-2	TRBV5-1	NA	CASSLGGAINTGELFF	TGCGCCAGCAGCTTGGGAGGCGCCATAAACACCGGGGAGCTGTTTTTT
NA	TRBJ2-3	TRBV27	NA	CASSLRWPPSTDTQYF	TGTGCCAGCAGTTTGAGGTGGCCCCCTAGCACAGATACGCAGTATTTT